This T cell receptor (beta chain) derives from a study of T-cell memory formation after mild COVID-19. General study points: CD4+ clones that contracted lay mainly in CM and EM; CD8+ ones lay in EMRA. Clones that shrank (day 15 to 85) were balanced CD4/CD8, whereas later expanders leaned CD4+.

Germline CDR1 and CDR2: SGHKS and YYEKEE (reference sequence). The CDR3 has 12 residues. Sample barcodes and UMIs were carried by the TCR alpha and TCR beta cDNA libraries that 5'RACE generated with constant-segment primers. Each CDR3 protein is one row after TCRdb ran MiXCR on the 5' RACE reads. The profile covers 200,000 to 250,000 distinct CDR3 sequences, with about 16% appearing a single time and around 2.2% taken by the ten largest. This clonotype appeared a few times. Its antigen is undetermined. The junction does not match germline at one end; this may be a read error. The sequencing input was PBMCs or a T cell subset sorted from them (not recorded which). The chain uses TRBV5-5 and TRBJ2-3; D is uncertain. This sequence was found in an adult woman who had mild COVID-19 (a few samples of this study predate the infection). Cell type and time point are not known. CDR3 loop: CASTLTQDTQYF. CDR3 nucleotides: TGTGCCAGCACCTTGACCCAAGATACGCAGTATTTT.